One sample yielded the 28 T cell receptor beta chains listed below, sequenced in a study of T cell repertoires in cytomegalovirus infection. TCRdb re-analysed the reads in MiXCR, keeping a single row per CDR3 protein. The sample has hundreds of thousands of distinct CDR3 sequences; 20% to 25% are singletons. Sequencing was done on a sample of CD8+ T cells from PBMCs. These receptors all stem from a human donor in good health (CMV status not recorded). Some clones in this sample may be carry-over from other donors' samples.

The chain is built from TRBV6-6 and TRBJ1-6; no firm D call. The CDR3 sequence is 17 residues long. The germline CDR1 and CDR2 sequences are MNHNY and SVGAGI (reference sequence). V gave up 1 base and J gave up 2 bases, with 12 bases separating them. In DNA form, the CDR3 reads TGTGCCAGCAGTTACTTTCCAGTGCTTACCTATAATTCACCCCTCCACTTT. Residues: CASSYFPVLTYNSPLHF.

The chain uses TRBV24-1 and TRBJ2-2; 7 bases line up with TRBD1. CDR1 and CDR2 (germline): KGHDR, SFDVKD. J lost 7 bases, V lost 8 bases, and 9 bases had no gene match. CDR3 length equals 14 residues. CDR3 coding DNA: TGTGCCACCATGGGACAGAAGAATGGCGGGGAGCTGTTTTTT. Amino acids: CATMGQKNGGELFF.

This clonotype was seen many times. The gene calls are TRBV7-9 and TRBJ1-6, with 11 bases that match TRBD1. The ends lost 5 bases at V and 10 bases at J; junction bases unmatched: 7. CDR1 is SEHNR, CDR2 FQNEAQ, per germline (reference sequence). This CDR3 has 15 residues. For the CDR3, the DNA is TGTGCCAGCAGCCCACCGGGACAGGGGGACTCACCCCTCCACTTT. Translated: CASSPPGQGDSPLHF. Together with reference TRBV7-9 and TRBJ1-6, the CDR3 gives the full variable domain: DTGVSQNPRHKITKRGQNVTFRCDPISEHNRLYWYRQTLGQGPEFLTYFQNEAQLEKSRLLSDRFSAERPKGSFSTLEIQRTEQGDSAMYLCASSPPGQGDSPLHFGNGTRLTVT.

This clonotype showed up just a few times. The V gene is TRBV6-6, the J gene TRBJ2-5; TRBD2 agrees at 15 bases. Losses at the gene ends were 5 bases for V and 1 base for J; bases not matched to a gene: 2. This CDR3 is built from 16 residues. Germline V gene sequence: CDR1 MNHNY, CDR2 SVGAGI (reference sequence). The CDR3 spells CASSEGLAGGQETQYF. CDR3 coding DNA: TGTGCCAGCAGTGAGGGACTAGCGGGGGGCCAAGAGACCCAGTACTTC.

The V gene is TRBV4-1, the J gene TRBJ2-5; 15 bases are shared with TRBD2. The CDR3 has 20 residues. Unmatched junction bases numbered 13, after V lost 4 bases and J lost 1 base. Germline V lookup: CDR1 MGHRA, CDR2 YSYEKL. CDR3 sequence: CASSRQPGLAGGRGQETQYF. CDR3 sequence (DNA): TGCGCCAGCAGCCGCCAGCCGGGACTAGCGGGGGGACGGGGCCAAGAGACCCAGTACTTC.

This chain uses TRBV29-1 with TRBJ2-5; perhaps TRBD1 as D (6 bases). The CDR3 loop spans 14 amino acids. The V end lost 1 base, the J end lost 0 bases, and 9 bases lay between the germline ends. In germline, CDR1 is SQVTM, CDR2 ANQGSEA. The CDR3 DNA sequence: TGCAGCGTTGAAGGACAGGAGTACCAAGAGACCCAGTACTTC. Translating it yields CSVEGQEYQETQYF. Based on the CDR3 plus reference TRBV29-1 and TRBJ2-5, the full variable domain is SAVISQKPSRDICQRGTSLTIQCQVDSQVTMMFWYRQQPGQSLTLIATANQGSEATYESGFVIDKFPISRPNLTFSTLTVSNMSPEDSSIYLCSVEGQEYQETQYFGPGTRLLVL.

The sample holds a few counts of this clonotype. This chain uses TRBV14 with TRBJ2-1; D possibly corresponds to TRBD1 (6 bases). The CDR3 length is 13 residues. The germline CDR1 and CDR2 sequences are SGHDN and FVKESK. V lost 6 bases to trimming and J lost 8 bases, with 14 bases between them. This CDR3 reads CASSPYRAHEQFF. CDR3 coding DNA: TGTGCCAGCAGTCCCTACAGGGCCCATGAGCAGTTCTTC. The whole variable domain, remainder taken from reference TRBV14 and TRBJ2-1, is EAGVTQFPSHSVIEKGQTVTLRCDPISGHDNLYWYRRVMGKEIKFLLHFVKESKQDESGMPNNRFLAERTGGTYSTLKVQPAELEDSGVYFCASSPYRAHEQFFGPGTRLTVL.

This clonotype was detected many times. The rearrangement joins TRBV5-5 to TRBJ2-1, with a tentative D call TRBD2 (5 bases). From germline, CDR1 is SGHKS and CDR2 YYEKEE (reference sequence). Trimming shortened V by 0 bases and J by 8 bases, and 27 bases separated the two germline ends. The CDR3 totals 19 residues. As DNA, the CDR3 is TGTGCCAGCAGCTTGGACCCTTTAGCTGGGTCACGGGGTAGCGATGAGCAGTTCTTC. Protein product: CASSLDPLAGSRGSDEQFF.

This chain links TRBV6-6 with TRBJ1-2; D call uncertain. The CDR3 is made up of 14 amino acids. V was trimmed by 1 base and J by 5 bases, leaving 11 bases between them. The germline V gene has CDR1 MNHNY and CDR2 SVGAGI (reference sequence). The CDR3 bases are TGTGCCAGCAGTTACTTTGCGGGGAGGTATGGCTACACCTTC. Translation gives CASSYFAGRYGYTF.

This clonotype occurred many times. The CDR3 loop is CSVATGTGLKPLHF. CDR3 in DNA: TGCAGCGTCGCAACCGGGACAGGGTTGAAACCCCTCCACTTT. This rearrangement joins TRBV29-1 to TRBJ1-6, with 9 nucleotides matching TRBD1. Germline lookup yields CDR1 SQVTM and CDR2 ANQGSEA. The CDR3 loop spans 14 amino acids. V was clipped by 6 bases and J by 12 bases; unmatched bases: 12.

There are many counts of this clonotype. The chain links TRBV7-8 to TRBJ1-1, with 7 bases aligning to TRBD1. The V segment lost 5 bases and the J segment 3 bases; nucleotides outside the gene matches: 12. Per germline, CDR1 SGHVS and CDR2 FQNEAQ. This CDR3 has 16 amino acids. The CDR3: CASSPLPNRGDTEAFF. In DNA form, the CDR3 reads TGTGCCAGCAGCCCCCTCCCCAACAGGGGCGACACTGAAGCTTTCTTT.

This rearrangement joins TRBV6-2 or TRBV6-3 to TRBJ2-5; TRBD2 aligns across 8 bases. The length of the CDR3 is 14 residues. Germline V gene sequence: CDR1 MNHEY, CDR2 SVGEGT. V was pared by 8 bases and J by 1 base, with 6 bases of the junction left unmatched. The CDR3 sequence is CASRLSGGQETQYF. The CDR3 coding sequence is TGTGCCAGCCGGCTAAGCGGGGGCCAAGAGACCCAGTACTTC.

This clonotype was seen repeatedly, ten times or more. CDR3 sequence: CASIGGGAYTDTQYF. The CDR3 bases are TGTGCCAGCATCGGCGGGGGGGCCTACACAGATACGCAGTATTTT. J is TRBJ2-3 and V is TRBV7-8; 9 nucleotides align to TRBD2. CDR3 length: 15 amino acids. With V trimmed by 7 bases and J by 2 bases, 7 bases remained unmatched. Germline values: CDR1 SGHVS, CDR2 FQNEAQ. The full variable domain, completed using reference TRBV7-8 and TRBJ2-3, is GAGVSQSPRYKVAKRGQDVALRCDPISGHVSLFWYQQALGQGPEFLTYFQNEAQLDKSGLPSDRFFAERPEGSVSTLKIQRTQQEDSAVYLCASIGGGAYTDTQYFGPGTRLTVL.

This clonotype has a handful of counts. The chain recombines TRBV7-9 with TRBJ2-2; 8 bases are a match to TRBD1. The CDR3 spans 14 residues. V gave up 5 bases and J gave up 4 bases; unmatched junction bases: 3. In germline, CDR1 is SEHNR, CDR2 FQNEAQ (reference sequence). CDR3 bases: TGTGCCAGCAGCCGAGGACAGGGCACCGGGGAGCTGTTTTTT. This sequence encodes CASSRGQGTGELFF.

The chain uses TRBV7-9 and TRBJ2-7; 8 bases agree with TRBD2. CDR3 length: 15 amino acids. CDR1 is SEHNR and CDR2 is FQNEAQ in the germline V gene (reference sequence). After removal of 4 bases from V and 4 bases from J, the junction contained 9 bases not matched to a gene. The CDR3 loop reads CASSSTRRGGYEQYF. In DNA, the CDR3 is TGTGCCAGCAGCTCGACGCGACGGGGGGGGTACGAGCAGTACTTC.

This chain links TRBV7-9 with TRBJ2-4; TRBD2 matches 14 bases. Unmatched junction bases numbered 8, after V lost 4 bases and J lost 0 bases. Germline CDR1 reads SEHNR; CDR2 reads FQNEAQ (reference sequence). The CDR3 runs to 19 residues. The CDR3 DNA reads as TGTGCCAGCAGCTCCCCTGGGACTAGCGGGGGCCGAGCCAAAAACATTCAGTACTTC. Translation gives CASSSPGTSGGRAKNIQYF.

This clonotype was found many times. The genes are TRBV7-6 and TRBJ1-1; 7 nucleotides line up with TRBD1. The junction had 13 bases not matched to a gene; V was cut back by 2 bases and J by 1 base. The CDR3 runs 18 residues. Germline V gene lookup returns CDR1 SGHVS and CDR2 FNYEAQ. This CDR3 reads CASSLRGPEAGRNTEAFF. CDR3 nucleotides: TGTGCCAGCAGCTTAAGGGGGCCCGAAGCGGGCAGGAACACTGAAGCTTTCTTT.

The sample holds many counts of this clonotype. V is TRBV7-6 and J is TRBJ2-7, with a tentative D call TRBD2 (5 bases). Per germline, CDR1 SGHVS and CDR2 FNYEAQ. CDR3 length equals 14 residues. The germline V and J ends were trimmed by 6 bases and 2 bases, with 14 bases remaining between them. CDR3 nucleotides: TGTGCCAGCAGGGAAGGACGGGGAGCCTACGAGCAGTACTTC. This sequence encodes CASREGRGAYEQYF.

CDR3 nucleotides: TGTGCCAGCAGTTTCTCAGGGACAGTCTACAATGAGCAGTTCTTC. Its translation is CASSFSGTVYNEQFF. The chain joins TRBV28 to TRBJ2-1, with 7 bases aligning to TRBD1. Looked up from germline, CDR1 is MDHEN and CDR2 is SYDVKM. The junction had 5 bases not matched to a gene; V was cut back by 3 bases and J by 3 bases. This CDR3 spans 15 amino acids. Full variable domain (missing parts from reference TRBV28 and TRBJ2-1): DVKVTQSSRYLVKRTGEKVFLECVQDMDHENMFWYRQDPGLGLRLIYFSYDVKMKEKGDIPEGYSVSREKKERFSLILESASTNQTSMYLCASSFSGTVYNEQFFGPGTRLTVL.

This clonotype has a count of ten or more. The chain has TRBV19 and TRBJ1-1, with D unclear. The CDR3 length is 12 residues. Germline V gives CDR1 LNHDA, CDR2 SQIVND (reference sequence). Trimming left V 10 bases short and J 5 bases short, with 14 bases between. Written as DNA, the CDR3 is TGTGCCACCCACCCGGGAGGAACTGAAGCTTTCTTT. This sequence encodes CATHPGGTEAFF.

This rearrangement joins TRBV10-3 to TRBJ1-2, with a tentative D call TRBD1 (5 bases). CDR1 and CDR2 from the germline V gene are ENHRY and SYGVKD. V lost 7 bases and J 2 bases, leaving 8 bases between the germline ends. This CDR3 has 12 amino acids. The CDR3 region is CAIKTVNYGYTF. The CDR3 coding sequence is TGTGCCATCAAGACAGTCAACTATGGCTACACCTTC.

The chain is built from TRBV20-1 and TRBJ1-2; perhaps TRBD1 as D (6 bases). The CDR3 totals 14 residues. Germline lookup yields CDR1 DFQATT and CDR2 SNEGSKA (reference sequence). V lost 6 bases, J lost 2 bases, and 16 bases lay in between. CDR3 loop: CSAKPGTSNYGYTF. In DNA form, the CDR3 reads TGCAGTGCCAAGCCCGGGACATCGAACTATGGCTACACCTTC.

In this sample, this clonotype turned up a few times. The J gene is TRBJ2-1, the V gene TRBV4-1; 8 nucleotides agree with TRBD2. V was pared by 1 base and J by 7 bases, with 6 bases of the junction left unmatched. Germline CDR1 is MGHRA and CDR2 is YSYEKL. This CDR3 region has 15 residues. The CDR3 DNA follows: TGCGCCAGCAGCCAAGGTCGGGGGGGGCCGAATGAGCAGTTCTTC. The encoded protein is CASSQGRGGPNEQFF.

This clonotype was counted a few times. The chain is built from TRBV7-9 and TRBJ1-2; D perhaps matches TRBD1 (6 bases). Germline CDR1 reads SEHNR; CDR2 reads FQNEAQ (reference sequence). The CDR3 has 15 residues. V dropped 3 bases and J dropped 0 bases, with 11 bases sitting between them. DNA for the CDR3: TGTGCCAGCAGCTTGTCATGGACAGCTAACTATGGCTACACCTTC. It is translated as CASSLSWTANYGYTF. Variable domain in full (rest from reference TRBV7-9 and TRBJ1-2): DTGVSQNPRHKITKRGQNVTFRCDPISEHNRLYWYRQTLGQGPEFLTYFQNEAQLEKSRLLSDRFSAERPKGSFSTLEIQRTEQGDSAMYLCASSLSWTANYGYTFGSGTRLTVV.

V is TRBV25-1 and J is TRBJ1-1; D is perhaps TRBD1 (5 bases). The V gene's germline CDR1 is MGHDK and CDR2 SYGVNS. Between the trimmed V and J ends, which lost 6 bases and 1 base, there was a span of 12 bases. The CDR3 sequence is 14 residues long. CDR3 amino acids: CASRTEQENTEAFF. The CDR3 coding sequence is TGTGCCAGCAGGACGGAACAGGAGAACACTGAAGCTTTCTTT.

In its sample, this clonotype was seen once. V and J are TRBV5-5 and TRBJ2-2, with D perhaps matching TRBD1 (5 bases). Germline lookup yields CDR1 SGHKS and CDR2 YYEKEE (reference sequence). V was shortened by 4 bases and J by 4 bases, with 20 bases between the two germline ends. The CDR3 spans 17 residues. The CDR3 sequence is CASSAYPLGPFTGELFF. As DNA, the CDR3 is TGTGCCAGCAGCGCCTATCCCCTGGGGCCTTTCACCGGGGAGCTGTTTTTT. Combining the CDR3 with reference TRBV5-5 and TRBJ2-2 gives the whole variable domain DAGVTQSPTHLIKTRGQQVTLRCSPISGHKSVSWYQQVLGQGPQFIFQYYEKEERGRGNFPDRFSARQFPNYSSELNVNALLLGDSALYLCASSAYPLGPFTGELFFGEGSRLTVL.

A note on this clonotype: A much larger clone lies one base from this, so it may be a read error. The chain couples TRBV28 to TRBJ1-1; perhaps TRBD1 as D (5 bases). CDR1 and CDR2 (germline): MDHEN, SYDVKM. The CDR3 totals 14 residues. The CDR3 is CANSSRGMNTEAFF. As DNA, the CDR3 is TGTGCCAACAGTTCGAGGGGTATGAACACTGAAGCTTTCTTT.

A note on this clonotype: A much larger clone differs from this one at a single base, so this may be a read error. The chain joins TRBV12-3 or TRBV12-4 to TRBJ1-1; possibly TRBD1 for D (5 bases). The CDR3 covers 14 residues. Written as DNA, the CDR3 is TGTGCCAGCAGTTTCGGGCAGGGAGGGTCTGAAGCTTTATTT. Encoded protein: CASSFGQGGSEALF.